Following are 18 T cell receptor beta chains from one sample sequenced in a study of T cell responses to AZD1222 COVID-19 vaccine. TCRdb's copy holds only in-frame clones and misses some; the assay was immunoSEQ multiplex PCR. This table has some 120,000 clones, about nine tenths appearing once. Source: peripheral blood, taken on day 0 of AZD1222 vaccination. These receptors all stem from an adult in good health.

This chain uses TRBV7-3 with TRBJ2-2, with unresolved D. V lost 5 bases and J 8 bases, leaving 15 bases between the germline ends. CDR1 and CDR2 (germline): SGHTA, FQGTGA. The CDR3 spans 14 residues. The CDR3 loop reads CASSPVGSTGELFF. The CDR3 DNA reads TGTGCCAGCAGCCCTGTGGGCAGCACAGGGGAGCTGTTTTTT.

In DNA, the CDR3 is TGTGCCAGCAGTGAAGCGGGGGAGTACGAGCAGTACTTC. Amino acid sequence: CASSEAGEYEQYF. The rearrangement joins TRBV2 to TRBJ2-7; D tentatively fits TRBD1 or TRBD2 (5 bases each). CDR3 length equals 13 residues. Germline values: CDR1 SNHLY, CDR2 FYNNEI. V was clipped by 0 bases and J by 4 bases, with 7 bases between them.

The chain uses TRBV5-1 and TRBJ2-1, with 9 bases matching TRBD2. Germline trimming cut 0 bases from V and 4 bases from J; bases unmatched to any gene: 5. This CDR3 region has 16 residues. CDR1 and CDR2 (germline): SGHRS, YFSETQ. DNA for the CDR3: TGCGCCAGCAGCTTGGATGGTAGCGGGGGATACAATGAGCAGTTCTTC. Translated: CASSLDGSGGYNEQFF. The full variable domain, its missing parts supplied by reference TRBV5-1 and TRBJ2-1, is KAGVTQTPRYLIKTRGQQVTLSCSPISGHRSVSWYQQTPGQGLQFLFEYFSETQRNKGNFPGRFSGRQFSNSRSEMNVSTLELGDSALYLCASSLDGSGGYNEQFFGPGTRLTVL.

Points on this clone: This may come from a read error, since a much larger clone is one base off. The chain is built from TRBV5-4 and TRBJ2-1; no firm D call. The length of the CDR3 is 11 residues. The V and J ends lost 0 bases and 6 bases respectively, with 1 base between them. The germline V gene encodes CDR1 SGHNT and CDR2 YYREEE (reference sequence). The CDR3 DNA sequence: TGTGCCAGCAGCTTGGCCAATGAGCAGTTCTTC. Amino acid sequence: CASSLANEQFF. The variable domain in full, completed from reference TRBV5-4 and TRBJ2-1, reads ETGVTQSPTHLIKTRGQQVTLRCSSQSGHNTVSWYQQALGQGPQFIFQYYREEENGRGNFPPRFSGLQFPNYSSELNVNALELDDSALYLCASSLANEQFFGPGTRLTVL.

The rearrangement joins TRBV6-5 to TRBJ1-1; TRBD1 might be the D (5 bases). This CDR3 contains 11 residues. The ends were cut back, 5 bases at V and 7 bases at J, with 8 bases in the middle. CDR1 and CDR2 from the germline V gene are MNHEY and SVGAGI. In nucleotides, the CDR3 is TGTGCCAGCAGTCAGGGACTTGAAGCTTTCTTT. Amino acid sequence: CASSQGLEAFF.

The chain carries TRBV18 and TRBJ2-3; D is unresolved. The germline CDR1 and CDR2 sequences are KGHSH and LQKENI. The germline V and J ends were trimmed by 3 bases and 3 bases, with 13 bases remaining between them. This CDR3 spans 15 amino acids. DNA of the CDR3: TGTGCCAGCTCACCGAAACCCAAAGGGACAGATACGCAGTATTTT. Amino acids: CASSPKPKGTDTQYF.

J is TRBJ2-5 and V is TRBV4-2; 8 nucleotides align to TRBD2. V gave up 3 bases and J gave up 6 bases; unmatched junction bases: 6. The germline gives CDR1 LGHNA, CDR2 YNFKEQ. This CDR3 region has 14 residues. This CDR3 is CASSHDGTSKTQYF. The CDR3 DNA sequence: TGTGCCAGCAGCCACGACGGGACTAGTAAGACCCAGTACTTC.

The rearrangement links TRBV10-2 to TRBJ2-5; D unresolved. The CDR3 spans 14 residues. Trimming removed 4 bases from V and 5 bases from J, with 14 bases in between. CDR1 WSHSY and CDR2 SAAADI come from the germline V gene. CDR3 bases: TGCGCCAGCAGTGCGTCACAGAGGATGGAGACCCAGTACTTC. It codes for CASSASQRMETQYF.

CDR3: CASSRTRVRQEFF. CDR3 DNA sequence: TGTGCCAGCAGTAGAACTAGGGTCAGGCAGGAGTTCTTC. V is TRBV6-6 and J is TRBJ2-1; a possible D gene is TRBD2 (5 bases). Germline loops: CDR1 MNHNY, CDR2 SVGAGI (reference sequence). The CDR3 runs to 13 residues. With 5 bases removed from V and 14 bases from J, the gap between germline ends came to 19 bases.

J is TRBJ1-1 and V is TRBV5-1; possible D gene TRBD1, 5 bases. The CDR3 loop spans 15 amino acids. Trimming stripped 0 bases from V and 2 bases from J, with 11 bases between. CDR1 and CDR2 from the germline V gene are SGHRS and YFSETQ. The CDR3 nucleotides are TGCGCCAGCAGCTTGGCCCGGGGGTCCAACACTGAAGCTTTCTTT. It yields the protein CASSLARGSNTEAFF.

The chain recombines TRBV7-2 with TRBJ1-3; 9 bases agree with TRBD1. With V trimmed by 4 bases and J by 6 bases, 7 bases remained unmatched. CDR1 and CDR2 (germline): SGHTA, FQGNSA. There are 15 residues in the CDR3. CDR3 sequence: CASSSKGQGANTIYF. CDR3 DNA: TGTGCCAGCAGCTCGAAGGGACAGGGAGCAAACACCATATATTTT. The full variable domain, in which reference TRBV7-2 and TRBJ1-3 provide the parts outside the CDR3, is GAGVSQSPSNKVTEKGKDVELRCDPISGHTALYWYRQSLGQGLEFLIYFQGNSAPDKSGLPSDRFSAERTGGSVSTLTIQRTQQEDSAVYLCASSSKGQGANTIYFGEGSWLTVV.

This chain links TRBV2 with TRBJ2-2; 11 bases match TRBD2. This CDR3 spans 14 amino acids. Germline V gives CDR1 SNHLY, CDR2 FYNNEI. After removal of 9 bases from V and 9 bases from J, the junction contained 9 bases not matched to a gene. The CDR3 bases are TGTGCCAGTTTTATAGCGGGAGGGCCGCGGGAGCTGTTTTTT. This codes for CASFIAGGPRELFF.

The CDR3, as DNA: TGTGCCAGCAACCCAGGACAGGGGGACACCTACGAGCAGTACTTC. Translating it yields CASNPGQGDTYEQYF. The chain has TRBV7-9 and TRBJ2-7; TRBD1 matches at 10 bases. Germline CDR1 is SEHNR and CDR2 is FQNEAQ (reference sequence). This CDR3 has 15 amino acids. V shed 7 bases and J 2 bases; nucleotides not matched to a gene: 8.

The genes are TRBV5-1 and TRBJ2-7; 9 bases align to TRBD1. V lost 4 bases and J lost 3; bases outside the gene matches: 11. This CDR3 comprises 16 residues. From germline, CDR1 is SGHRS and CDR2 YFSETQ. CDR3 coding DNA: TGCGCCAGCAGCGAAACCGGGACAGGGACAAGCTACGAGCAGTACTTC. This sequence encodes CASSETGTGTSYEQYF. The variable domain in full, completed from reference TRBV5-1 and TRBJ2-7, reads KAGVTQTPRYLIKTRGQQVTLSCSPISGHRSVSWYQQTPGQGLQFLFEYFSETQRNKGNFPGRFSGRQFSNSRSEMNVSTLELGDSALYLCASSETGTGTSYEQYFGPGTRLTVT.

V is TRBV15 and J is TRBJ2-7, with D uncertain. The germline CDR1 and CDR2 sequences are LNHNV and YYDKDF (reference sequence). With 0 bases removed from V and 5 bases from J, the gap between germline ends came to 5 bases. CDR3 length: 12 residues. The CDR3 region is CATSREMNEQYF. DNA of the CDR3: TGTGCCACCAGCAGAGAAATGAACGAGCAGTACTTC. The full variable domain, rest sourced from reference TRBV15 and TRBJ2-7, is DAMVIQNPRYQVTQFGKPVTLSCSQTLNHNVMYWYQQKSSQAPKLLFHYYDKDFNNEADTPDNFQSRRPNTSFCFLDIRSPGLGDTAMYLCATSREMNEQYFGPGTRLTVT.

V usage is TRBV7-2 and J usage is TRBJ2-5; D is ambiguous. Germline CDR1 is SGHTA and CDR2 is FQGNSA. V lost 1 base and J lost 3, with 15 bases in between. This CDR3 has 16 residues. The chain's CDR3 is CASSLVGAVPEETQYF. DNA of the CDR3: TGTGCCAGCAGCTTAGTTGGTGCGGTACCCGAAGAGACCCAGTACTTC. The full variable domain, its missing parts supplied by reference TRBV7-2 and TRBJ2-5, is GAGVSQSPSNKVTEKGKDVELRCDPISGHTALYWYRQSLGQGLEFLIYFQGNSAPDKSGLPSDRFSAERTGGSVSTLTIQRTQQEDSAVYLCASSLVGAVPEETQYFGPGTRLLVL.

This clone was picked up one time. CDR3 sequence (DNA): TGCGCCAGTCGAGAGGGTAGCGGTTCCTACAATGAGCAGTTCTTC. Protein: CASREGSGSYNEQFF. The chain recombines TRBV5-1 with TRBJ2-1, with D perhaps TRBD2 (6 bases). Trimming pared 8 bases from V and 1 base from J, leaving 16 bases between. The V gene's germline CDR1 is SGHRS and CDR2 YFSETQ. This CDR3 contains 15 residues.

This clone turned up a few times. Additional DNA sequences in this sample encode the identical CDR3. The chain has TRBV6-5 and TRBJ1-1; no reliable D call. The length of the CDR3 is 12 residues. CDR1 and CDR2 (germline): MNHEY, SVGAGI. V was trimmed by 2 bases and J by 4 bases, leaving 5 bases between them. DNA for the CDR3: TGTGCCAGCAGTTACGGCGGCACTGAAGCTTTCTTT. Translation: CASSYGGTEAFF.